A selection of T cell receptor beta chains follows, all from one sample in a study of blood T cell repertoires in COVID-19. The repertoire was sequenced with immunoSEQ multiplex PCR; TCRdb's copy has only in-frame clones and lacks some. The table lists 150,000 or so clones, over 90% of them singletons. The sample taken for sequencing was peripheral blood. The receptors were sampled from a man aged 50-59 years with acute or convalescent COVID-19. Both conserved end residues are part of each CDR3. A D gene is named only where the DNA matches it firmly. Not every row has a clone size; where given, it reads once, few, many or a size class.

CDR3: CASSFGTNTGELFF
DNA: TGTGCCAGCAGTTTTGGGACAAACACCGGGGAGCTGTTTTTT
V: TRBV27
size: once
J: TRBJ2-2
D: .

CDR3: CASSQGRVSSGNTIYF
DNA: TGCGCCAGCAGCCAAGGCAGGGTTTCCTCTGGAAACACCATATATTTT
V: TRBV4-1
size: .
J: TRBJ1-3
D: .

CDR3: CASSLAGTAYSPLHF
DNA: TGTGCCAGCAGCTTGGCGGGGACAGCCTATTCACCCCTCCACTTT
V: TRBV5-6
size: .
J: TRBJ1-6
D: TRBD1

CDR3: CASSLGAGMKPQHF
DNA: TGCGCCAGCAGCTTGGGGGCGGGGATGAAGCCCCAGCATTTT
V: TRBV5-1
size: .
J: TRBJ1-5
D: .

CDR3: CASSPPQGAGETQYF
DNA: TGTGCCAGCTCACCACCGCAGGGGGCAGGGGAGACCCAGTACTTC
V: TRBV18
size: .
J: TRBJ2-5
D: TRBD1

CDR3: CASSSPGGSGANVLTF
DNA: TGTGCCAGCAGTTCCCCCGGGGGTTCTGGGGCCAACGTCCTGACTTTC
V: TRBV6-5
size: .
J: TRBJ2-6
D: .

CDR3: CASSWGPGEKLFF
DNA: TGTGCCAGCAGTTGGGGGCCGGGTGAAAAACTGTTTTTT
V: TRBV27
size: .
J: TRBJ1-4
D: .

CDR3: CSADSPSTEAFF
DNA: TGCAGCGCGGACAGTCCCTCCACTGAAGCTTTCTTT
V: TRBV29-1
size: few
J: TRBJ1-1
D: .

CDR3: CASSLGGPGGWNTEAFF
DNA: TGTGCCAGCAGCTTAGGCGGACCCGGCGGGTGGAACACTGAAGCTTTCTTT
V: TRBV11-3
size: .
J: TRBJ1-1
D: .

CDR3: CASSLSGGNSPLHF
DNA: TGTGCCAGCAGTTTATCAGGGGGTAATTCACCCCTCCACTTT
V: TRBV27
size: .
J: TRBJ1-6
D: .

CDR3: CASSWTGVGNQPQHF
DNA: TGTGCCAGCAGTTGGACAGGGGTTGGCAATCAGCCCCAGCATTTT
V: TRBV27
size: .
J: TRBJ1-5
D: TRBD1

CDR3: CASSPSGSITDTQYF
DNA: TGTGCCAGCAGCCCTAGCGGGAGTATTACAGATACGCAGTATTTT
V: TRBV27
size: few
J: TRBJ2-3
D: TRBD2

CDR3: CASQQGATNEKLFF
DNA: TGCGCCAGCCAGCAGGGGGCAACTAATGAAAAACTGTTTTTT
V: TRBV5-1
size: .
J: TRBJ1-4
D: TRBD1

CDR3: CATSREGGLRPNEKLFF
DNA: TGTGCCACCAGCAGAGAAGGAGGCCTCCGCCCTAATGAAAAACTGTTTTTT
V: TRBV15
size: .
J: TRBJ1-4
D: .

CDR3: CASSSQGTSGRVGETQYF
DNA: TGCGCCAGCAGCTCTCAAGGGACTAGCGGGAGAGTCGGGGAGACCCAGTACTTC
V: TRBV5-1
size: .
J: TRBJ2-5
D: TRBD2

CDR3: CASSLKGGRGDTQYF
DNA: TGTGCCAGCAGTTTAAAAGGCGGGAGAGGGGATACGCAGTATTTT
V: TRBV28
size: .
J: TRBJ2-3
D: TRBD2

CDR3: CASTGRRGNEKLFF
DNA: TGTGCCAGCACGGGCAGGAGGGGTAATGAAAAACTGTTTTTT
V: TRBV27
size: .
J: TRBJ1-4
D: .

CDR3: CASSRSGQGYNEQFF
DNA: TGTGCCAGTAGTAGGTCTGGACAGGGGTACAATGAGCAGTTCTTC
V: TRBV19
size: .
J: TRBJ2-1
D: TRBD1

CDR3: CATSNIRGAEAFF
DNA: TGTGCCACCAGCAATATCAGGGGGGCTGAAGCTTTCTTT
V: TRBV15
size: .
J: TRBJ1-1
D: TRBD1

CDR3: CASRPGTSGIGELFF
DNA: TGTGCCAGCAGACCAGGGACTAGCGGAATCGGGGAGCTGTTTTTT
V: TRBV7-3
size: .
J: TRBJ2-2
D: TRBD2

CDR3: CASSKGGTGLQETQYF
DNA: TGTGCCAGCAGCAAGGGCGGGACAGGCTTACAAGAGACCCAGTACTTC
V: TRBV9
size: .
J: TRBJ2-5
D: TRBD1

CDR3: CASDPDRRDTGELFF
DNA: TGTGCCAGCGACCCGGACAGGCGGGACACCGGGGAGCTGTTTTTT
V: TRBV5-8
size: .
J: TRBJ2-2
D: TRBD1

CDR3: CASTLGQRHSPLHF
DNA: TGTGCCAGCACCTTAGGACAGCGACATTCACCCCTCCACTTT
V: TRBV6-6
size: once
J: TRBJ1-6
D: .

CDR3: CSVALLAGGETQYF
DNA: TGCAGCGTTGCCCTACTAGCAGGCGGGGAGACCCAGTACTTC
V: TRBV29-1
size: .
J: TRBJ2-5
D: .

CDR3: CASSAGEYNEQFF
DNA: TGTGCCAGCAGCGCGGGGGAATACAATGAGCAGTTCTTC
V: TRBV2
size: .
J: TRBJ2-1
D: TRBD2

CDR3: CASWAGSGHEQYF
DNA: TGTGCCAGCTGGGCCGGGAGCGGTCACGAGCAGTACTTC
V: TRBV18
size: .
J: TRBJ2-7
D: .

CDR3: CASSESRASNTGELFF
DNA: TGTGCCAGCAGTGAAAGCCGAGCCTCGAACACCGGGGAGCTGTTTTTT
V: TRBV2
size: .
J: TRBJ2-2
D: .

CDR3: CASSMPGPDEKLFF
DNA: TGTGCCAGTAGTATGCCAGGGCCGGACGAAAAACTGTTTTTT
V: TRBV19
size: .
J: TRBJ1-4
D: .

CDR3: CASSYIRGVGSPLHF
DNA: TGTGCCAGCAGTTACATTCGGGGTGTCGGTTCACCCCTCCACTTT
V: TRBV6-2/TRBV6-3
size: .
J: TRBJ1-6
D: .

CDR3: CASSLEGSGRALETQYF
DNA: TGTGCCAGCAGCTTGGAGGGTAGCGGGAGGGCCCTAGAGACCCAGTACTTC
V: TRBV5-4
size: once
J: TRBJ2-5
D: TRBD2

CDR3: CASSSFSFADTQYF
DNA: TGTGCCAGCAGTTCGTTTAGTTTTGCTGATACGCAGTATTTT
V: TRBV27
size: .
J: TRBJ2-3
D: .

CDR3: CASSPLGGQEQPQHF
DNA: TGTGCCAGCTCACCACTCGGGGGGCAGGAGCAGCCCCAGCATTTT
V: TRBV18
size: .
J: TRBJ1-5
D: .

CDR3: CATSDKEGMRETQYF
DNA: TGTGCCACCAGTGATAAGGAGGGGATGAGGGAGACCCAGTACTTC
V: TRBV24-1
size: few
J: TRBJ2-5
D: .

CDR3: CAITHGMNSPLHF
DNA: TGTGCCATCACACACGGGATGAATTCACCCCTCCACTTT
V: TRBV10-3
size: once
J: TRBJ1-6
D: .

CDR3: CASSPIRAEAGELFF
DNA: TGTGCCAGCTCACCTATCAGGGCCGAGGCCGGGGAGCTGTTTTTT
V: TRBV18
size: .
J: TRBJ2-2
D: .

CDR3: CARSPGGGSKPQHF
DNA: TGTGCCAGAAGCCCTGGGGGGGGGAGTAAGCCCCAGCATTTT
V: TRBV5-3
size: .
J: TRBJ1-5
D: .

CDR3: CASMGGNTEAFF
DNA: TGTGCCAGTATGGGGGGGAACACTGAAGCTTTCTTT
V: TRBV2
size: .
J: TRBJ1-1
D: .

CDR3: CASSSREDGELFF
DNA: TGTGCCAGCAGCTCCAGGGAGGACGGGGAGCTGTTTTTT
V: TRBV7-3
size: .
J: TRBJ2-2
D: .

CDR3: CASSVNDRVNTEAFF
DNA: TGTGCCAGCAGCGTAAATGACCGGGTGAACACTGAAGCTTTCTTT
V: TRBV9
size: .
J: TRBJ1-1
D: .

CDR3: CASSSPGQGAWEQYF
DNA: TGTGCCAGCAGTTCACCGGGACAGGGGGCTTGGGAGCAGTACTTC
V: TRBV28
size: once
J: TRBJ2-7
D: TRBD1

CDR3: CASSQNGGVSSEKLFF
DNA: TGTGCCAGCAGCCAAAACGGAGGGGTATCGAGCGAAAAACTGTTTTTT
V: TRBV14
size: once
J: TRBJ1-4
D: .

CDR3: CASSLGPKGDTGELFF
DNA: TGTGCCAGCAGCTTAGGTCCAAAAGGGGACACCGGGGAGCTGTTTTTT
V: TRBV7-2
size: .
J: TRBJ2-2
D: .

CDR3: CASSLLGLAGVETQYF
DNA: TGTGCCAGCAGCCTCCTCGGACTAGCGGGAGTAGAGACCCAGTACTTC
V: TRBV27
size: .
J: TRBJ2-5
D: TRBD2

CDR3: CASSSREGPNEQFF
DNA: TGCGCCAGCAGCTCCCGGGAGGGCCCCAATGAGCAGTTCTTC
V: TRBV5-1
size: few
J: TRBJ2-1
D: TRBD2

CDR3: CASTFDRSSGNTIYF
DNA: TGTGCCAGCACCTTCGACAGGTCCTCTGGAAACACCATATATTTT
V: TRBV6-5
size: .
J: TRBJ1-3
D: .

CDR3: CASSFRGFSTYEQYF
DNA: TGTGCCAGCAGTTTTAGGGGTTTCTCGACCTACGAGCAGTACTTC
V: TRBV27
size: .
J: TRBJ2-7
D: .

CDR3: CASSRGILNTGELFF
DNA: TGTGCCAGCAGCCGGGGGATACTCAACACCGGGGAGCTGTTTTTT
V: TRBV28
size: .
J: TRBJ2-2
D: .

CDR3: CASSLGFGTGADEQYF
DNA: TGTGCCAGCAGCTTAGGGTTTGGGACAGGGGCCGACGAGCAGTACTTC
V: TRBV7-9
size: .
J: TRBJ2-7
D: TRBD1

CDR3: CASTHRANQPQHF
DNA: TGTGCCAGTACCCACAGAGCCAATCAGCCCCAGCATTTT
V: TRBV19
size: .
J: TRBJ1-5
D: .